This T cell receptor (beta chain) derives from a study of T cell responses to AZD1222 COVID-19 vaccine. CDR1 and CDR2 from the germline V gene are DFQATT and SNEGSKA (reference sequence). This CDR3 is built from 10 residues. Trimming removed 3 bases at V and 10 bases at J, with 9 bases between. In this sample, this clone is medium-sized. The target antigen is unknown. General observations from the study: The breadth and depth of Spike-specific TCRs increased once two AZD1222 doses had been given.

Profiled with immunoSEQ multiplex PCR; TCRdb holds only in-frame clones, not every one. This sample has more than 60,000 clones, with about 90% found just once. The TCR originated in an adult in good health. The gene calls are TRBV20-1 and TRBJ1-1; D call uncertain. Material: peripheral blood, obtained on day 0 of AZD1222 vaccination. CDR3 residues: CSARAPRAFF. The CDR3 nucleotides read TGCAGTGCTAGGGCGCCTCGAGCTTTCTTT.